This record looks at one TCR beta chain sequence and its context. This specimen comes from a study of T cells expressing NK-cell markers. The CDR3 extends over 15 amino acids. Germline-derived CDR1 and CDR2 are LGHDT and YNNKEL (reference sequence). TCRdb re-called the 5' RACE reads, yielding one record per CDR3 amino acid sequence without DNA. The sample spans approximately 170,000 distinct CDR3 sequences; the ten largest clones claim roughly 21%. The chain links TRBV3-1 to TRBJ2-5; TCRdb outputs TRBD1, but without DNA this stays unchecked. The clonotype comes from a man aged 18 to 69 in good health. The sample consisted of blood T cells: a sorted CD56 or NKG2C T cell subset, CD4+ or CD8+ T cells, or bulk PBMC T cells (not recorded which). CDR3 sequence reads: CASSKGGAYQETQYF.